This TCR beta chain was observed in a study of T cells in Graves' hyperthyroidism and ophthalmopathy. Study findings and constraints: Researchers found most expanded thyroid clonotypes above 0.001 in blood as well. Stable hyperthyroidism was told apart from ophthalmopathy by a model built on 13 V-J features.

The hyperthyroidism was newly diagnosed and had lasted under 2 months; the patients were aged 18 to 65. Lactation, pregnancy, other autoimmune disease or uncontrolled infection excluded patients. Comments on this clonotype: Its antigen is still unknown.

The CDR3 runs 11 residues. Germline V lookup: CDR1 WSHSY, CDR2 SAAADI. Trimming took off 4 bases at V and 9 bases at J, with 7 bases between the two ends. RNA transcripts were the template for amplifying TCR beta CDR3 regions. In the first-round RT-PCR of the TCR CDR3, the HTBI primer set was used. TCRdb recomputed calls from the multiplex PCR reads with MiXCR, one row per CDR3 protein. The table has fewer than 650,000 distinct CDR3 sequences, around 14% seen once; the top ten hold 5% to 7%. The rearrangement uses TRBV10-2 and TRBJ2-1; no firm D call. The receptor comes from a woman aged 25 to 39 with Graves' hyperthyroidism that later progressed to Graves' ophthalmopathy. The sequenced sample was blood. CDR3 DNA sequence: TGCGCCAGCAGTGTATGGGTTGAGCAGTTCTTC. This codes for CASSVWVEQFF.